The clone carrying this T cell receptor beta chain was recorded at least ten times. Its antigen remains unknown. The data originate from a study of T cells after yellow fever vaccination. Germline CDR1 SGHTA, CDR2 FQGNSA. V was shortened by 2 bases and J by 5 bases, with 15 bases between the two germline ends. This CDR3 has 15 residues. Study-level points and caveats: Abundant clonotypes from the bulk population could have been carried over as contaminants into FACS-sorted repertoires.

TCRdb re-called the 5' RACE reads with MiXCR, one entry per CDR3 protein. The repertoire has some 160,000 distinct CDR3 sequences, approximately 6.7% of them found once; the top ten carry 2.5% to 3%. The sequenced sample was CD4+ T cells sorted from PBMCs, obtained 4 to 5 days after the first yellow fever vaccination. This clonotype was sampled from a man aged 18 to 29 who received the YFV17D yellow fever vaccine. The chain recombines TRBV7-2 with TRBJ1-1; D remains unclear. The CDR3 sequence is CASSLIAGFDTEAFF. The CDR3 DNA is TGTGCCAGCAGCTTAATTGCAGGCTTCGATACTGAAGCTTTCTTT.